This is a list of T cell receptor beta chains from one sample in a study of T cells after posttransplantation cyclophosphamide. The method was immunoSEQ multiplex PCR; TCRdb's version includes in-frame clones alone and lacks a portion of them. The table has fewer than 13,000 clones, around 86% seen once. Sample: CD4+ T cells sorted from PBMCs, taken after allogeneic stem cell transplant with posttransplant cyclophosphamide. All receptors come from a young adult male patient who received an allogeneic stem cell transplant from a related donor, was CMV-positive, and had acute GVHD only. The T cells may partly be graft donor cells. CDR3s include the opening cysteine and the closing phenylalanine or tryptophan. Each record gives: V gene, D gene, J gene, CDR3 length, CDR3 protein, CDR3 DNA. A D gene is named only where the DNA matches it firmly.

V: TRBV9; D: -; J: TRBJ1-6; length: 14; CDR3: CASSLTDENSPLHF; DNA: TGTGCCAGCAGCCTCACAGACGAGAATTCACCCCTCCACTTT
V: TRBV7-2; D: -; J: TRBJ1-4; length: 14; CDR3: CASSLVQGSEKLFF; DNA: TGTGCCAGCAGCTTAGTGCAGGGAAGTGAAAAACTGTTTTTT
V: TRBV11-3; D: -; J: TRBJ1-2; length: 13; CDR3: CASSQGQYYGYTF; DNA: TGTGCCAGCAGCCAAGGACAGTACTATGGCTACACCTTC
V: TRBV9; D: TRBD2; J: TRBJ2-3; length: 15; CDR3: CASSVLPSGGDTQYF; DNA: TGTGCCAGCAGCGTACTCCCTAGCGGGGGGGATACGCAGTATTTT
V: TRBV7-2; D: TRBD1; J: TRBJ1-2; length: 15; CDR3: CASSVETGGPYGYTF; DNA: TGTGCCAGCAGCGTCGAGACAGGGGGCCCCTATGGCTACACCTTC
V: TRBV5-1; D: -; J: TRBJ2-5; length: 16; CDR3: CASSPMWIGVQETQYF; DNA: TGCGCCAGCAGCCCCATGTGGATCGGGGTTCAAGAGACCCAGTACTTC
V: TRBV2; D: -; J: TRBJ2-1; length: 15; CDR3: CASLNTGRSSAPAFF; DNA: TGTGCCAGCCTTAATACAGGCCGTTCTAGCGCCCCCGCGTTCTTC
V: TRBV19; D: -; J: TRBJ2-6; length: 15; CDR3: CASSIRSSGANVLTF; DNA: TGTGCCAGTAGTATTAGAAGCTCTGGGGCCAACGTCCTGACTTTC
V: TRBV27; D: TRBD1; J: TRBJ2-1; length: 15; CDR3: CASRVAGGGYNEQFF; DNA: TGTGCCAGCCGCGTGGCAGGGGGCGGCTACAATGAGCAGTTCTTC
V: TRBV9; D: TRBD1; J: TRBJ1-5; length: 16; CDR3: CASSASGTGGGQPQHF; DNA: TGTGCCAGCAGTGCTTCCGGGACAGGGGGCGGTCAGCCCCAGCATTTT
V: TRBV5-5; D: -; J: TRBJ1-1; length: 13; CDR3: CASSSDWNTEAFF; DNA: TGTGCCAGCAGCTCGGACTGGAACACTGAAGCTTTCTTT
V: TRBV29-1; D: -; J: TRBJ1-1; length: 13; CDR3: CSVELNRNTEAFF; DNA: TGCAGCGTTGAATTGAACAGGAACACTGAAGCTTTCTTT
V: TRBV9; D: TRBD1; J: TRBJ2-1; length: 17; CDR3: CASSLRGDRAALNEQFF; DNA: TGTGCCAGCAGCCTTAGGGGGGACAGGGCGGCCCTCAATGAGCAGTTCTTC
V: TRBV5-4; D: -; J: TRBJ1-5; length: 14; CDR3: CASSLGGSNQPQHF; DNA: TGTGCCAGCAGCCTAGGAGGTAGCAATCAGCCCCAGCATTTT
V: TRBV15; D: -; J: TRBJ2-7; length: 15; CDR3: CATSRDPGTSYEQYF; DNA: TGTGCCACCAGCAGAGATCCAGGGACATCTTACGAGCAGTACTTC
V: TRBV4-3; D: -; J: TRBJ2-1; length: 16; CDR3: CASSQEEAAGYNEQFF; DNA: TGCGCCAGCAGCCAAGAAGAGGCGGCGGGGTACAATGAGCAGTTCTTC
V: TRBV7-2; D: -; J: TRBJ1-5; length: 13; CDR3: CASSLNRDQPQHF; DNA: TGTGCCAGCAGCTTGAACAGAGATCAGCCCCAGCATTTT